The rows below give T cell receptor beta chains drawn from one sample of a study of T cell responses to AZD1222 COVID-19 vaccine. Assay: immunoSEQ multiplex PCR; the TCRdb copy retains only in-frame clones and omits some. Among 150,000 or so clones listed, around 93% were seen once. The sequences come from peripheral blood, collected on day 0 of AZD1222 vaccination. The receptors stem from an adult in good health. CDR3s include the opening cysteine and the closing phenylalanine or tryptophan. Fields, in order: J gene, V gene, clone size, D gene, CDR3 protein, CDR3 DNA. A D gene is named only where the DNA matches it firmly. Some rows mark clone size as missing; the rest say once, few, many or name a class of expanded clone.

J: TRBJ1-2
V: TRBV29-1
size: NA
D: TRBD1
CDR3: CSVFRQGYGYTF
DNA: TGCAGCGTATTCCGACAGGGGTATGGCTACACCTTC

J: TRBJ2-3
V: TRBV5-3
size: NA
D: TRBD1
CDR3: CARSLRGPDTQYF
DNA: TGTGCCAGAAGCTTAAGGGGGCCCGATACGCAGTATTTT

J: TRBJ2-2
V: TRBV27
size: NA
D: TRBD2
CDR3: CASSSVAGGRTGELFF
DNA: TGTGCCAGCAGTTCAGTAGCGGGGGGGCGGACCGGGGAGCTGTTTTTT

J: TRBJ1-4
V: TRBV5-5
size: NA
D: TRBD1
CDR3: CASSHPGQLNEKLFF
DNA: TGTGCCAGCAGTCACCCGGGACAGCTTAATGAAAAACTGTTTTTT

J: TRBJ1-5
V: TRBV5-6
size: NA
D: NA
CDR3: CASSLWETNYQPQHF
DNA: TGTGCCAGCAGCTTGTGGGAAACGAATTACCAGCCCCAGCATTTT

J: TRBJ1-1
V: TRBV6-5
size: NA
D: NA
CDR3: CASTRAGSGTEAFF
DNA: TGTGCCAGCACCCGGGCAGGGTCGGGCACTGAAGCTTTCTTT

J: TRBJ2-7
V: TRBV18
size: once
D: TRBD2
CDR3: CASSLGLAVSYEQYF
DNA: TGTGCCAGCTCATTGGGACTAGCCGTCTCCTACGAGCAGTACTTC

J: TRBJ1-5
V: TRBV27
size: NA
D: TRBD1
CDR3: CASSLFGGQGYQPQHF
DNA: TGTGCCAGCAGTTTATTCGGGGGACAGGGGTATCAGCCCCAGCATTTT

J: TRBJ2-2
V: TRBV5-1
size: NA
D: TRBD2
CDR3: CASSPGTSGSTGELFF
DNA: TGCGCCAGCAGCCCGGGGACTAGCGGGAGCACCGGGGAGCTGTTTTTT

J: TRBJ1-4
V: TRBV9
size: NA
D: TRBD1
CDR3: CASSLGQGAGSEKLFF
DNA: TGTGCCAGCAGTCTTGGACAGGGGGCGGGGAGTGAAAAACTGTTTTTT

J: TRBJ1-5
V: TRBV5-6
size: few
D: NA
CDR3: CASSAFRGYSNQPQHF
DNA: TGTGCCAGCAGCGCATTCAGGGGTTATAGCAATCAGCCCCAGCATTTT

J: TRBJ1-1
V: TRBV10-3
size: NA
D: TRBD1
CDR3: CAIRPTGGILNTEAFF
DNA: TGTGCCATCAGGCCGACAGGGGGAATTTTGAACACTGAAGCTTTCTTT

J: TRBJ2-5
V: TRBV15
size: NA
D: TRBD2
CDR3: CATSSLAGKETQYF
DNA: TGTGCCACCAGCTCTTTAGCGGGGAAAGAGACCCAGTACTTC

J: TRBJ2-2
V: TRBV10-3
size: NA
D: TRBD1
CDR3: CAISDPQGTGNTGELFF
DNA: TGTGCCATCAGTGACCCTCAAGGGACAGGGAACACCGGGGAGCTGTTTTTT

J: TRBJ2-1
V: TRBV7-3
size: NA
D: TRBD2
CDR3: CASSSPTSGRTSSYNEQFF
DNA: TGTGCCAGCAGCTCTCCGACTAGCGGGAGGACGAGCTCCTACAATGAGCAGTTCTTC

J: TRBJ2-3
V: TRBV2
size: NA
D: TRBD2
CDR3: CASSGAGGSQDTQYF
DNA: TGTGCCAGCAGTGGAGCGGGGGGGTCACAAGATACGCAGTATTTT

J: TRBJ2-7
V: TRBV20-1
size: NA
D: NA
CDR3: CSAAFNEQYF
DNA: TGCAGTGCTGCATTTAACGAGCAGTACTTC

J: TRBJ1-1
V: TRBV28
size: once
D: TRBD1
CDR3: CASSSSGTGDTEAFF
DNA: TGTGCCAGCAGTTCTTCCGGGACAGGGGACACTGAAGCTTTCTTT

J: TRBJ2-5
V: TRBV27
size: NA
D: TRBD2
CDR3: CASSFSGTQETQYF
DNA: TGTGCCAGCAGTTTTAGCGGGACCCAAGAGACCCAGTACTTC

J: TRBJ1-2
V: TRBV3-1/TRBV3-2
size: NA
D: NA
CDR3: CASSQAGYGYTF
DNA: TGTGCCAGCAGCCAAGCGGGTTATGGCTACACCTTC

J: TRBJ1-5
V: TRBV6-5
size: NA
D: NA
CDR3: CASSYFPGQPQHF
DNA: TGTGCCAGCAGTTATTTTCCGGGTCAGCCCCAGCATTTT

J: TRBJ1-6
V: TRBV5-1
size: NA
D: TRBD1
CDR3: CASSEGAGGSPLHF
DNA: TGCGCCAGCAGCGAGGGGGCTGGGGGATCACCCCTCCACTTT

J: TRBJ1-5
V: TRBV3-1/TRBV3-2
size: NA
D: NA
CDR3: CASSLAGSGNQPQHF
DNA: TGTGCCAGCAGCCTAGCAGGCTCAGGCAATCAGCCCCAGCATTTT

J: TRBJ2-3
V: TRBV9
size: NA
D: TRBD2
CDR3: CASSVEGTSGASSTDTQYF
DNA: TGTGCCAGCAGCGTAGAGGGGACTAGCGGGGCATCTAGCACAGATACGCAGTATTTT

J: TRBJ2-1
V: TRBV7-6
size: once
D: TRBD2
CDR3: CASSLVASGASSYNEQFF
DNA: TGTGCCAGCAGCTTAGTTGCTAGCGGGGCAAGCTCCTACAATGAGCAGTTCTTC

J: TRBJ1-4
V: TRBV4-2
size: once
D: TRBD1
CDR3: CASSQDWGQGSEKLFF
DNA: TGTGCCAGCAGCCAAGATTGGGGACAGGGTTCGGAAAAACTGTTTTTT

J: TRBJ2-2
V: TRBV7-2
size: once
D: NA
CDR3: CASSLESSYTGELFF
DNA: TGTGCCAGCAGCTTAGAGTCGAGCTATACCGGGGAGCTGTTTTTT

J: TRBJ1-5
V: TRBV18
size: NA
D: NA
CDR3: CASSPTGQHQPQHF
DNA: TGTGCCAGCTCACCGACAGGACAGCATCAGCCCCAGCATTTT

J: TRBJ2-3
V: TRBV19
size: NA
D: TRBD2
CDR3: CASSTTWTSGYTDTQYF
DNA: TGTGCCAGTAGTACCACCTGGACTAGCGGTTACACAGATACGCAGTATTTT

J: TRBJ2-4
V: TRBV27
size: once
D: NA
CDR3: CASSLSPPGARAKNIQYF
DNA: TGTGCCAGCAGTTTAAGTCCCCCAGGGGCCCGAGCCAAAAACATTCAGTACTTC

J: TRBJ2-1
V: TRBV27
size: NA
D: TRBD2
CDR3: CASSSPPGLAVNEQFF
DNA: TGTGCCAGCAGCTCTCCACCGGGACTAGCGGTCAATGAGCAGTTCTTC

J: TRBJ1-4
V: TRBV6-5
size: once
D: TRBD1
CDR3: CASQQGPNEKLFF
DNA: TGTGCCAGCCAACAGGGGCCGAATGAAAAACTGTTTTTT

J: TRBJ1-4
V: TRBV5-8
size: once
D: NA
CDR3: CASSLAGTNEKLFF
DNA: TGTGCCAGCAGCTTGGCGGGAACTAATGAAAAACTGTTTTTT

J: TRBJ2-1
V: TRBV9
size: NA
D: NA
CDR3: CASSVGLAPNEQFF
DNA: TGTGCCAGCAGCGTAGGGCTAGCCCCCAATGAGCAGTTCTTC

J: TRBJ2-7
V: TRBV18
size: NA
D: TRBD1
CDR3: CASSPGQSSYEQYF
DNA: TGTGCCAGCTCACCGGGACAGTCTTCCTACGAGCAGTACTTC

J: TRBJ1-1
V: TRBV7-2
size: once
D: NA
CDR3: CASSFTTGLNTEAFF
DNA: TGTGCCAGCAGCTTCACGACAGGCCTGAACACTGAAGCTTTCTTT

J: TRBJ2-1
V: TRBV9
size: NA
D: NA
CDR3: CASGELLYNEQFF
DNA: TGTGCCAGCGGGGAGCTCCTCTACAATGAGCAGTTCTTC

J: TRBJ2-1
V: TRBV5-1
size: NA
D: TRBD1
CDR3: CASSLDAGTGYNEQFF
DNA: TGCGCCAGCAGCTTGGATGCCGGGACAGGGTACAATGAGCAGTTCTTC

J: TRBJ2-5
V: TRBV10-2
size: NA
D: NA
CDR3: CASSGEVQETQYF
DNA: TGCGCCAGCAGTGGTGAGGTTCAAGAGACCCAGTACTTC

J: TRBJ2-3
V: TRBV5-1
size: NA
D: NA
CDR3: CASSFSVTQYF
DNA: TGCGCCAGCAGCTTCTCGGTTACGCAGTATTTT

J: TRBJ2-7
V: TRBV3-1/TRBV3-2
size: NA
D: NA
CDR3: CASSQAGGVLGEQYF
DNA: TGTGCCAGCAGCCAAGCGGGTGGGGTCTTGGGGGAGCAGTACTTC

J: TRBJ1-2
V: TRBV10-3
size: NA
D: NA
CDR3: CAISRDMGVDYGYTF
DNA: TGTGCCATCAGTCGCGACATGGGTGTTGACTATGGCTACACCTTC

J: TRBJ2-4
V: TRBV5-1
size: NA
D: TRBD2
CDR3: CASSSSGTTKNIQYF
DNA: TGCGCCAGCAGCTCTAGCGGGACAACCAAAAACATTCAGTACTTC

J: TRBJ2-5
V: TRBV7-7
size: once
D: TRBD2
CDR3: CASSKGLAGVETQYF
DNA: TGTGCCAGCAGCAAGGGACTAGCGGGGGTGGAGACCCAGTACTTC

J: TRBJ1-4
V: TRBV10-2
size: NA
D: NA
CDR3: CASSEPGHGEKLFF
DNA: TGCGCCAGCAGTGAGCCAGGACACGGGGAAAAACTGTTTTTT

J: TRBJ1-6
V: TRBV9
size: NA
D: NA
CDR3: CASSVAPGTDSPLHF
DNA: TGTGCCAGCAGCGTAGCCCCTGGGACGGACTCACCCCTCCACTTT

J: TRBJ2-7
V: TRBV2
size: NA
D: NA
CDR3: CASSEGAYEQYF
DNA: TGTGCCAGCAGTGAAGGCGCCTACGAGCAGTACTTC

J: TRBJ1-6
V: TRBV7-2
size: NA
D: TRBD1
CDR3: CASSLTGENSPLHF
DNA: TGTGCCAGCAGCTTAACAGGGGAAAATTCACCCCTCCACTTT

J: TRBJ2-3
V: TRBV6-1
size: NA
D: NA
CDR3: CASSEGFQGVSPTDTQYF
DNA: TGTGCCAGCAGTGAAGGATTCCAAGGAGTCTCTCCCACAGATACGCAGTATTTT

J: TRBJ1-3
V: TRBV7-2
size: NA
D: NA
CDR3: CASSPGNSGNTIYF
DNA: TGTGCCAGCAGCCCCGGGAACTCTGGAAACACCATATATTTT

J: TRBJ2-4
V: TRBV30
size: NA
D: NA
CDR3: CAWNPKGYIQYF
DNA: TGTGCCTGGAACCCTAAAGGGTACATTCAGTACTTC

J: TRBJ1-1
V: TRBV5-1
size: NA
D: NA
CDR3: CASSFQTNTEAFF
DNA: TGCGCCAGCAGCTTCCAGACGAACACTGAAGCTTTCTTT

J: TRBJ2-5
V: TRBV7-2
size: NA
D: NA
CDR3: CASSLAHQGGTETQYF
DNA: TGTGCCAGCAGCTTAGCGCATCAGGGGGGGACGGAGACCCAGTACTTC

J: TRBJ1-2
V: TRBV5-6
size: NA
D: NA
CDR3: CASSLFAAARGYTF
DNA: TGTGCCAGCAGCTTGTTCGCAGCCGCCCGGGGCTACACCTTC

J: TRBJ2-5
V: TRBV19
size: NA
D: NA
CDR3: CASSGASQETQYF
DNA: TGTGCCAGTAGTGGCGCCAGTCAAGAGACCCAGTACTTC

J: TRBJ2-3
V: TRBV18
size: NA
D: TRBD2
CDR3: CASSPVAGSTDTQYF
DNA: TGTGCCAGCTCACCAGTAGCGGGGAGCACAGATACGCAGTATTTT

J: TRBJ1-1
V: TRBV14
size: NA
D: NA
CDR3: CASGRVSTEAFF
DNA: TGTGCCAGCGGCAGGGTCAGCACTGAAGCTTTCTTT

J: TRBJ2-1
V: TRBV4-1
size: NA
D: TRBD2
CDR3: CASSQDSTSGPYNEQFF
DNA: TGCGCCAGCAGCCAAGATTCGACTAGCGGACCCTACAATGAGCAGTTCTTC

J: TRBJ1-6
V: TRBV5-8
size: NA
D: NA
CDR3: CASSQQGSSSYNSPLHF
DNA: TGTGCCAGCAGTCAACAGGGCTCAAGCTCCTATAATTCACCCCTCCACTTT